The entry that follows covers one T cell receptor beta chain sequence. These data come from a study of shared clonotypes between healthy human individuals. Each donor was a Caucasian adult residing in Nashville, Tennessee. From CD4+ cells came CD45RA+ naive and CD45RA-negative memory subsets. Using immunoSEQ multiplex PCR, the repertoire was profiled, and TCRdb retains in-frame clones only, with some absent. Of roughly 1 million clones in the sample, around 78% were seen once. This receptor was taken from a young man in good health. Some clones in this sample may be carry-over from other donors' samples. The sequencing input was memory CD4+ T cells from PBMCs. Stated subset: CD45RA-negative fraction.

The CDR3 here is CSVDSDSGNTIYF. In DNA form, the CDR3 reads TGCAGCGTTGACTCCGACTCTGGAAACACCATATATTTT. This chain joins TRBV29-1 and TRBJ1-3, with D unresolved. Germline V CDR1 and CDR2: SQVTM, ANQGSEA. Trimming pared 3 bases from V and 0 bases from J, leaving 6 bases between. The CDR3 spans 13 residues.